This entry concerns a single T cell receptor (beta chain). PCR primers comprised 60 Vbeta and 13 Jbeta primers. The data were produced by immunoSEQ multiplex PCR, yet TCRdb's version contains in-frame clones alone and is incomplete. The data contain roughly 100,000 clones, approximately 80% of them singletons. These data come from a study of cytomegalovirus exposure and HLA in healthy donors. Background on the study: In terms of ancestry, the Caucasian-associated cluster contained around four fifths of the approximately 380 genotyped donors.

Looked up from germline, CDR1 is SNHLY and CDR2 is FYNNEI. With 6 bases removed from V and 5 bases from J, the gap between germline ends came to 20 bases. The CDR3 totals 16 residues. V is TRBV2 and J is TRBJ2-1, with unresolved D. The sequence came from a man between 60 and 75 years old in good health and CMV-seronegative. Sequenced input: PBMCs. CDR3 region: CASSETVRRTDNEQFF. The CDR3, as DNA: TGTGCCAGCAGCGAGACTGTACGTCGCACCGACAATGAGCAGTTCTTC.